The entry below gives a single T cell receptor beta chain sequence along with its context. The antigen is undetermined. Libraries were prepared by immunoSEQ multiplex PCR; TCRdb keeps only in-frame clonotypes and omits some of them. In the table there are around 18,000 clones, 65% to 90% of which are singletons. Germline loops: CDR1 SNHLY, CDR2 FYNNEI. This CDR3 contains 16 residues. The J segment lost 4 bases and the V segment lost 7 bases, leaving 12 bases of the junction unmatched. The data stem from a study of OX40 agonist ivuxolimab in advanced cancers. Regarding the study as a whole: Patients who responded partially at 0.1-3.0 mg/kg showed clonal expansion ranking among the lowest. Within 6 weeks, CD4+ and CD8+ blood T cells expanded clonally at 0.1 to 3.0 mg/kg.

The cohort excluded patients with autoimmune disease history or systemic immunosuppression. Material: CD4+ or CD8+ T cells sorted from blood, obtained in a trial of the OX40 agonist ivuxolimab. The rearrangement links TRBV2 to TRBJ1-4, with TRBD1 matching over 7 bases. The origin of this receptor is an adult with an advanced solid tumor such as melanoma, head and neck, liver or kidney cancer. As DNA, the CDR3 is TGTGCCAGCAAAGATCGACAGGGAGGTTTTAATGAAAAACTGTTTTTT. Protein product: CASKDRQGGFNEKLFF.